The entry below describes one T cell receptor beta chain. CDR3 length: 16 amino acids. CDR1 MNHNS and CDR2 SASEGT come from the germline V gene. The junction had 8 bases not matched to a gene; V was cut back by 1 base and J by 3 bases. This sample is part of a study of control samples from healthy donors and cancer patients. Profiling relied on immunoSEQ multiplex PCR, and the TCRdb table lists in-frame clones only, not all of them. The data contain around 13,000 clones, approximately 93% of them singletons. The chain employs TRBV6-1 and TRBJ2-7; 8 bases are a match to TRBD2. Sequenced: PBMCs. This clonotype was sampled from an elderly man with lung cancer. CDR3 coding DNA: TGTGCCAGCAGTGAAGTTAGGAGCGGGGGAGGCTACGAGCAGTACGTC. It translates to CASSEVRSGGGYEQYV.